This TCR beta chain was captured by sequencing in a study of T-cell reconstitution after alpha-beta-depleted transplantation in children. The germline gives CDR1 SNHLY, CDR2 FYNNEI. The CDR3 sequence is 16 residues long. V was trimmed by 3 bases and J by 0 bases, leaving 15 bases between them. About this clonotype: The antigen is not known.

Study conclusions and caveats: Reported findings indicate that, about two months after transplant, alpha-beta T cells came from several hundred expanded clones, which were derived from non-depleted graft cells. Most T-cell counts and diversity one year after the transplant came from T cells that were newly produced. At day 60, the high TCRbeta diversity found in some patients originated from recipient T cells and thymic progenitors that had survived.

TCRbeta library construction was performed incorporating unique molecular identifiers. TCRdb itself ran the PCR reads through MiXCR, one entry per CDR3 protein. This sample yields around 960,000 distinct CDR3 sequences, of which 25% to 35% are seen a single time; 28% belongs to the top ten. This receptor was identified in a boy less than two years old who had a stem cell transplant for SCID, so the T cells may come from the graft donor. The genes are TRBV2 and TRBJ2-7, with a weak D call TRBD1 (5 bases). Source: PBMCs, mostly from graft donor cells, taken 360 days after TCRalphabeta/CD19-depleted stem cell transplant. The CDR3 DNA reads TGTGCCAGCAGTGATGAAGGGGCGATCTTCTCCTACGAGCAGTACTTC. This translates into CASSDEGAIFSYEQYF.